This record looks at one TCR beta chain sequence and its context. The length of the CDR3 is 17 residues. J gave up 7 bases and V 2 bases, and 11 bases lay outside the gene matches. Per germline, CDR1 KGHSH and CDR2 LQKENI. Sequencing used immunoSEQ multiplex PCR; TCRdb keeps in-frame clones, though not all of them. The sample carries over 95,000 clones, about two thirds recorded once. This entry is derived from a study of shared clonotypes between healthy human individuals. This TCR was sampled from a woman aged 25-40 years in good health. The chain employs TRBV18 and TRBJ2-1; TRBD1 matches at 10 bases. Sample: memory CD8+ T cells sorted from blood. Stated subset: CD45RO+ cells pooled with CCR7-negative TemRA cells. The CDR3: CASSPSKGQGSGNEQFF. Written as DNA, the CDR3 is TGTGCCAGCTCACCAAGTAAGGGACAGGGGTCGGGGAATGAGCAGTTCTTC. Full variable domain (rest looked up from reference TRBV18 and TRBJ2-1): NAGVMQNPRHLVRRRGQEARLRCSPMKGHSHVYWYRQLPEEGLKFMVYLQKENIIDESGMPKERFSAEFPKEGPSILRIQQVVRGDSAAYFCASSPSKGQGSGNEQFFGPGTRLTVL.